The next 2 T cell receptor beta chains were all read from a single sample in a study of vaccination effects on CD4 cells after COVID-19. Here immunoSEQ multiplex PCR was the method, and the copy in TCRdb shows in-frame clones only, minus some. The table shows approximately 30,000 clones, with roughly two thirds occurring only once. Isolation of CD4+ T cells took place after 10 to 11 days of culture. Their antigens are not known. This specimen consisted of CD4+ T cells from PBMCs cultured without peptide, obtained before COVID-19 vaccination. Receptor source: a human donor who received a COVID-19 vaccine.

The chain recombines TRBV3-1 (or the pseudogene TRBV3-2) with TRBJ1-4; weak D call: TRBD1 (5 bases). Germline CDR1 and CDR2: LGHDT and YNNKEL (reference sequence). V shed 2 bases and J shed 6 bases, with 13 bases lying between them. This CDR3 region has 15 residues. The CDR3: CASSQTGTVYEKLFF. CDR3 nucleotides: TGTGCCAGCAGCCAAACCGGGACGGTCTATGAAAAACTGTTTTTT.

The rearrangement joins TRBV4-2 to TRBJ1-2; D unclear. Germline V gives CDR1 LGHNA, CDR2 YNFKEQ. The CDR3 extends over 14 amino acids. Trimming stripped 0 bases from V and 2 bases from J, with 7 bases between. The CDR3 bases are TGTGCCAGCAGCCAAGAGAAACAGAACTATGGCTACACCTTC. Its protein product is CASSQEKQNYGYTF.